This T cell receptor beta chain derives from a study of blood T cells in healthy people across ages. Germline CDR1 MNHEY, CDR2 SMNVEV (reference sequence). The J segment lost 2 bases and the V segment lost 3 bases, leaving 4 bases of the junction unmatched. There are 14 residues in the CDR3. Study-wide findings and caveats: With age, beta diversity per million T cells declined roughly linearly, significantly by 30 to 50. More naive CD4+ cells and higher diversity marked long-lived donors relative to aged donors. As naive T cell percentage varied, TCR beta diversity correlated strongly with it.

This clonotype was recorded a few times. Its specificity is unknown. Sample-barcoded 5' priming and a J-beta primer mix drove a second PCR of 7 to 11 cycles. Each CDR3 protein gets one entry after TCRdb re-called the 5' RACE reads with MiXCR. The sample consists of roughly 900,000 distinct CDR3 sequences, roughly 50% of them appearing once. Sequences were obtained from blood. The TCR comes from a man in his thirties or forties in good health. V gene TRBV27 combines with J gene TRBJ2-7, with 7 bases aligning to TRBD2. The CDR3 region is CASSFGLGAYEQYF. CDR3 nucleotide sequence: TGTGCCAGCAGTTTCGGACTAGGGGCCTACGAGCAGTACTTC.